The clone carrying this TCR beta chain was observed a few times. Its antigen is undetermined. The sample comes from a study of post-analysis software for immune sequencing data. The study's findings and limits: In patients, about 5 TRBV segments were more frequent than in controls, with TRBV5-6, TRBV5-1 and TRBV20-1 among them.

The ends were cut back, 0 bases at V and 5 bases at J, with 10 bases in the middle. Germline CDR1 SEHNR, CDR2 FQNEAQ (reference sequence). CDR3 size: 14 residues. Unique molecular identifiers featured in each of the TCR beta cDNA libraries. Roughly 450,000 cDNA molecules were recovered from an input of about 0.85 to 11 million T cells. TCRdb redid the calling of the PCR reads with MiXCR, one entry per CDR3 protein. The sample records fewer than 850,000 distinct CDR3 sequences, less than 35% being singletons. The TCR was taken from a girl under 18 with multiple sclerosis. This chain uses TRBV7-9 with TRBJ1-1; the D gene is possibly TRBD1 (5 bases). Sequencing was done on a sample of blood. Here the CDR3 DNA reads TGTGCCAGCAGCTTAGCGGGACCCGGGACTGAAGCTTTCTTT. Amino acid sequence: CASSLAGPGTEAFF.